This T cell receptor beta chain was identified during a study of Ad26.COV2.S vaccination and SARS-CoV-2 variants. Findings of the study overall: An underestimation of total T cell responses may have resulted from the TCR breadth and depth analyses.

Treatment in this sample: 19 received Ad26.COV2.S at low or high dose, single or two shots; 5 received placebo; per-sample allocation not given. On day 63 after the first injection, vaccine and placebo recipients gave samples. The sample came from a Boston adult aged 18-55 years. TCRdb's copy holds only in-frame clones and misses some; the assay was immunoSEQ multiplex PCR. Altogether a few hundred thousand clones are present, 80% to 90% being singletons, with the ten largest covering 3.4%. In germline, CDR1 is MNHEY, CDR2 SVGEGT. The CDR3 has 15 residues. Trimming shortened V by 5 bases and J by 4 bases, and 17 bases separated the two germline ends. About this clone itself: The antigen is unknown.

The sequencing here drew on peripheral blood, taken in a trial of Ad26.COV2.S vaccine versus placebo. V is TRBV6-2 or TRBV6-3 and J is TRBJ2-5, with D tentatively TRBD1 (6 bases). This clonotype originated in a person aged 18 to 65 who received the Ad26.COV2.S COVID-19 vaccine or a placebo. As DNA, the CDR3 is TGTGCCAGCAGTCCCGGGACAAAATTGATAGAGACCCAGTACTTC. Its translation: CASSPGTKLIETQYF.